Described below is a single T cell receptor gamma chain sequence and its context. The antigen remains unidentified. This is likely an artifact of a read error, given a far larger clone one base away. Because the CDR3's place on the DNA is in doubt, the DNA is left out and the CDR3 is given as listed by TCRdb. These data belong to a study of γδ T cells in repeated Plasmodium falciparum infection. Study as a whole: Malian children with intense seasonal malaria exposure were compared with matched Australian children. Malian gammadelta TCRs were studied during no-transmission periods and across acute malaria episodes.

Bulk repertoires came from Vgamma9/Vdelta2+ or Vdelta2-negative gammadelta T cells flow-sorted from PBMC. TCRdb called clones from the multiplex PCR reads again using CATT. The sample lists roughly 13,000 gamma-chain clones, under 2% occurring once. Findings of the study overall: Donors in Mali lived in a small rural village, largely one ethnic group.

Germline assignment: CDR1 EGSNGY and CDR2 YDSYNSKV. From its first to its last residue, the CDR3 has 32 amino acids. No J gene was called, and the V gene is TRGV2. This receptor was obtained from a pool of human donors (malaria-infected and uninfected, not separated). The specimen sequenced was gamma-delta T cells from blood. The CDR3 sequence: CATWDGPIGIRNSLAVEQHWLSQVSIGRIQHF.